These T cell receptor beta chains were read from a single sample in a study of shared clonotypes between healthy human individuals. TCRdb's copy holds only in-frame clones and misses some; the assay was immunoSEQ multiplex PCR. The sample lists over 1.4 million clones; about 96% were seen once. Sequencing was done on a sample of naive CD4+ T cells sorted from blood. The receptors derive from a man under 40 in good health. CDR3s include the opening cysteine and the closing phenylalanine or tryptophan. The D gene is left open where the match is weak. Clone sizes are given selectively: once, few, many, or a class where the clone is expanded.

TRBV28	TRBJ2-3	-	-	TGTGCCAGCAGTCCTATGGGTCTCACAGATACGCAGTATTTT	CASSPMGLTDTQYF
TRBV7-2	TRBJ1-2	-	-	TGTGCCAGCAGCTTAGAATTGCGGGGCTACACCTTC	CASSLELRGYTF
TRBV4-1	TRBJ2-1	-	-	TGCGCCAGCAGCGAGCCAGGTAGGAATGAGCAGTTCTTC	CASSEPGRNEQFF
TRBV2	TRBJ2-2	TRBD2	-	TGTGCCAGCAGTGAGCCTAGCGGGAATCGGTGGACCGGGGAGCTGTTTTTT	CASSEPSGNRWTGELFF
TRBV6-5	TRBJ1-2	TRBD1	once	TGTGCCAGCAGCCTGGGACAGGGGGCCCTCTATGGCTACACCTTC	CASSLGQGALYGYTF
TRBV11-2	TRBJ2-1	-	-	TGTGCCAGCAGCTCACCGAACTCGCCCGGCTACAATGAGCAGTTCTTC	CASSSPNSPGYNEQFF
TRBV19	TRBJ2-7	TRBD1	-	TGTGCCAGTACCTATCGGACAGGGGCACTCTACGAGCAGTACTTC	CASTYRTGALYEQYF
TRBV9	TRBJ2-2	TRBD1	-	TGTGCCAGCAGCCCCCGGACAGGGGGCTTTACCGGGGAGCTGTTTTTT	CASSPRTGGFTGELFF
TRBV9	TRBJ2-1	TRBD2	-	TGTGCCAGCAACCGAGCGGGAATGGACGAGGAGCAGTTCTTC	CASNRAGMDEEQFF
TRBV5-1	TRBJ2-7	TRBD2	-	TGCGCCAGCAGCGGTGCTAGCGGGAGCTACGAGCAGTACTTC	CASSGASGSYEQYF
TRBV28	TRBJ1-2	-	-	TGTGCCAGCAGGACAGGTTATGGCTACACCTTC	CASRTGYGYTF
TRBV2	TRBJ2-3	-	-	TGTGCCAGCAGTGATCCCCTAGATACGCAGTATTTT	CASSDPLDTQYF
TRBV29-1	TRBJ1-1	-	once	TGCAGCGTTGGTGGAAGGGACACTGAAGCTTTCTTT	CSVGGRDTEAFF
TRBV4-1	TRBJ1-2	TRBD1	-	TGCGCCAGCAGCCAACCCACTCAGGACAGGCGTGCTGGCTACACCTTC	CASSQPTQDRRAGYTF
TRBV11-2	TRBJ2-3	-	-	TGTGCCAGCAGCTTAGCGGGGAAAACTACAGATACGCAGTATTTT	CASSLAGKTTDTQYF
TRBV9	TRBJ1-1	-	-	TGTGCCAGCAGCTCTCGACAGGCTGATGAAGCTTTCTTT	CASSSRQADEAFF
TRBV2	TRBJ2-2	-	-	TGTGCCAGCAGTGTTGAGGGATCCATCGGGGAGCTGTTTTTT	CASSVEGSIGELFF
TRBV25-1	TRBJ2-5	-	-	TGTGCCAGCAGACTCCAAGAGACCCAGTACTTC	CASRLQETQYF
TRBV5-4	TRBJ2-1	-	-	TGTGCCAGCAGCTTGGATGAGATAAGGGGTCAGTTCTTC	CASSLDEIRGQFF
TRBV5-1	TRBJ1-1	-	-	TGCGCCAGCAGCTTGGCGAAGACGGGAATGAACACTGAAGCTTTCTTT	CASSLAKTGMNTEAFF
TRBV5-1	TRBJ2-2	TRBD2	once	TGCGCCAGCAGCTTGGAAGTGGGAGGGGTTGACGGGGAGCTGTTTTTT	CASSLEVGGVDGELFF
TRBV2	TRBJ1-2	TRBD1	-	TGTGCCAGCAGAAGGACAGGGAAAGGCTACACCTTC	CASRRTGKGYTF
TRBV6-1	TRBJ2-5	-	-	TGTGCCAGCAGCCCGGGACATCACATTGGAGAGACCCAGTACTTC	CASSPGHHIGETQYF
TRBV10-3	TRBJ2-2	-	-	TGTGCCATCACGGAGACCCCGGCCGGGGAGCTGTTTTTT	CAITETPAGELFF
TRBV19	TRBJ2-7	-	-	TGTGCCAGTAGTATAGGCGTCGGCGAGCAGTACTTC	CASSIGVGEQYF
TRBV6-1	TRBJ2-4	-	-	TGTGCCAGCAGTGTGGTGGGCAACATTCAGTACTTC	CASSVVGNIQYF
TRBV6-5	TRBJ2-3	-	-	TGTGCCAGCAGCTCCCGGGTCCAGGGGACAGATACGCAGTATTTT	CASSSRVQGTDTQYF
TRBV9	TRBJ2-1	TRBD2	-	TGTGCCAGCAGCGTAAGCGGGAGGTCGAATGAGCAGTTCTTC	CASSVSGRSNEQFF
TRBV6-5	TRBJ2-3	-	-	TGTGCCAGCAGTTACGCACGGTTCACAGATACGCAGTATTTT	CASSYARFTDTQYF
TRBV5-6	TRBJ1-1	-	-	TGTGCCAGCAGCCGAAGGAGTAATGAAGCTTTCTTT	CASSRRSNEAFF
TRBV19	TRBJ1-2	TRBD1	-	TGTGCCAGTACACGTCGGTTTGAGACAGGGGCTGACTATGGCTACACCTTC	CASTRRFETGADYGYTF
TRBV6-5	TRBJ1-1	-	once	TGTGCCAGCAGTTACGGGACCGGGGCCATGAACACTGAAGCTTTCTTT	CASSYGTGAMNTEAFF
TRBV5-4	TRBJ2-2	TRBD2	-	TGTGCCAGCAGCGAAAAGACTAGCGGGAACACCGGGGAGCTGTTTTTT	CASSEKTSGNTGELFF
TRBV27	TRBJ2-2	-	-	TGTGCCAGCAGTCCTTACACCGGGGAGCTGTTTTTT	CASSPYTGELFF